The 9 T cell receptor beta chains presented below share a single source sample, sequenced in a study of shared clonotypes between healthy human individuals (dated by TCRdb to 2018 to 2020). Library preparation was by the immunoSEQ multiplex PCR assay. TCRdb obtained this table from immuneACCESS and retained in-frame rearrangements with V and J assigned. These tables miss some clones; where compared with another copy, unresolved V genes account for less than half of the shortfall, and the remainder is unexplained. This sample holds 470,000 or so clones; about 72% were observed only once. Of the sample, around 11% falls within the top ten clones. The sequenced sample consisted of PBMCs. These receptors were obtained from a middle-aged woman in good health. Some clones in this sample may be carry-over from other donors' samples.

J is TRBJ2-7 and V is TRBV19; 10 bases map to TRBD1. Germline CDR1 is LNHDA and CDR2 is SQIVND (reference sequence). The CDR3 totals 14 residues. J gave up 4 bases and V 10 bases, and 10 bases lay outside the gene matches. Here the CDR3 reads CATRTGGFPYEQYF. For the CDR3, the DNA is TGTGCCACCAGGACAGGGGGTTTCCCTTACGAGCAGTACTTC.

V and J are TRBV7-9 and TRBJ2-2; D uncertain. CDR3 size: 12 residues. Germline CDR1 SEHNR, CDR2 FQNEAQ (reference sequence). Trimming shortened V by 5 bases and J by 8 bases, and 9 bases separated the two germline ends. The CDR3 sequence: CASSPLVGELFF. CDR3 nucleotide sequence: TGTGCCAGCAGCCCGTTAGTAGGGGAGCTGTTTTTT.

The V gene is TRBV27, the J gene TRBJ1-3, with unresolved D. The length of the CDR3 is 14 residues. Trimming cost V 4 bases and J 0 bases, with 7 bases left between them. The germline gives CDR1 MNHEY, CDR2 SMNVEV (reference sequence). CDR3 amino acids: CASSSQFSGNTIYF. Written as DNA, the CDR3 is TGTGCCAGCAGTTCCCAGTTCTCTGGAAACACCATATATTTT.

The chain has TRBV6-6 and TRBJ1-2; D is uncertain. Trimming stripped 5 bases from V and 3 bases from J, with 7 bases between. Germline CDR1 reads MNHNY; CDR2 reads SVGAGI (reference sequence). This CDR3 is 12 amino acids long. The CDR3 loop is CASSKKDYGYTF. DNA for the CDR3: TGTGCCAGCAGTAAGAAGGACTATGGCTACACCTTC.

The rearrangement uses TRBV10-1 and TRBJ2-1; the match to TRBD2 covers 10 bases. J was trimmed by 4 bases and V by 4 bases; bases with no gene match: 4. There are 15 residues in the CDR3. Germline CDR1 WNHNN, CDR2 SYGVQD (reference sequence). In DNA form, the CDR3 reads TGCGCCAGCAGTGCGGGGACTAGCGCATACAATGAGCAGTTCTTC. This gives the protein CASSAGTSAYNEQFF.

The gene calls are TRBV27 and TRBJ2-5, with 7 positions matching TRBD2. From germline, CDR1 is MNHEY and CDR2 SMNVEV (reference sequence). This CDR3 region has 16 residues. V lost 2 bases, J lost 5 bases, and 11 bases stayed unmatched. CDR3 sequence (DNA): TGTGCCAGCAGTTTAGCAGGGCGGGAGAGATGGGAGACCCAGTACTTC. Translating gives CASSLAGRERWETQYF.

Regarding this clone: A read error may be the cause here, since a much bigger clone is one base away. Other DNA variants within this sample encode the same CDR3. The chain has TRBV30 and TRBJ2-7, with a possible D match to TRBD1 (7 bases). CDR3 size: 15 residues. The V and J ends lost 3 bases and 2 bases respectively, with 17 bases between them. The germline CDR1 and CDR2 sequences are GTSNPN and SVGIG (reference sequence). CDR3 sequence reads: CAWSVGQGGPYEQYF. CDR3 nucleotides: TGTGCCTGGAGCGTAGGGCAGGGGGGACCCTACGAGCAGTACTTC.

A remark on this clone: A far larger clone is one nucleotide away, so this likely arose from a read error. Other DNA sequences in this specimen translate into the identical CDR3. This chain connects TRBV6-1 to TRBJ2-5; D remains ambiguous. Per germline, CDR1 MNHNS and CDR2 SASEGT. This CDR3 is 14 amino acids long. With 4 bases removed from V and 2 bases from J, the gap between germline ends came to 11 bases. CDR3 amino acids: CASSVKEEQETQYF. In DNA, the CDR3 is TGTGCCAGCAGTGTAAAAGAAGAGCAAGAGACCCAGTACTTC.

As for this clone: Just one base apart from a much larger clone, this may be a read error. The sample has other DNA sequences that encode this CDR3 too. The gene calls are TRBV10-3 and TRBJ2-7; D perhaps matches TRBD1 (5 bases). Germline CDR1 and CDR2: ENHRY and SYGVKD. The CDR3 is 12 residues long. Trimming removed 4 bases at V and 3 bases at J, with 7 bases between. CDR3 nucleotide sequence: TGTGCCATCAGTGGGCAGGGCTACGAGCAGTACTTC. As protein: CAISGQGYEQYF.